This paragraph reports one TCR beta chain. Its antigen remains unidentified. This sample is drawn from a study of shared clonotypes between healthy human individuals. The ends lost 1 base at V and 5 bases at J; junction bases unmatched: 6. The CDR3 totals 15 residues. From germline, CDR1 is SGHVS and CDR2 FQNEAQ. A deep-level run was used for the assay. The method was immunoSEQ multiplex PCR; TCRdb's version includes in-frame clones alone and lacks a portion of them. The sample yields 1,500,000 or so clones, 98% seen once. Study results and limitations: All-four-donor shared clonotypes had higher generation probabilities than non-shared clonotypes did. A handful of donors shared about 4.8% of their naive CD4 clonotypes. What rarefaction showed was incomplete sorted-subset sequencing despite large depth.

This TCR was recovered from a man aged 25-40 years in good health. Material: naive CD4+ T cells sorted from blood. Subset noted: CD45RA+ positively selected. The chain recombines TRBV7-8 with TRBJ2-7, with 9 positions matching TRBD1. The CDR3 region is CASSLEDRGSNEQYF. For the CDR3, the DNA is TGTGCCAGCAGCTTAGAAGACAGGGGGTCAAACGAGCAGTACTTC.